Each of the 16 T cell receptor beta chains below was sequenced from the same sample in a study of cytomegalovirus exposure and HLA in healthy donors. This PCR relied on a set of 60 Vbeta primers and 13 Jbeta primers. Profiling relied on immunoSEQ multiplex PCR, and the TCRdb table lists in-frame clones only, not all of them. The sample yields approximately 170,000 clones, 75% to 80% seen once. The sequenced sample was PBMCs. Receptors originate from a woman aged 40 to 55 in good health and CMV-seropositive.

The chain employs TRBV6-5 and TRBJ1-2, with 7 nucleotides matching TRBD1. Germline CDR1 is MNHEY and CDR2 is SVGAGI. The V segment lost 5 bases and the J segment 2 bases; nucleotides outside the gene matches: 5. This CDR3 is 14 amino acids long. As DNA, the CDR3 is TGTGCCAGCAGTAGACAGGGTAGGAACTATGGCTACACCTTC. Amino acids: CASSRQGRNYGYTF.

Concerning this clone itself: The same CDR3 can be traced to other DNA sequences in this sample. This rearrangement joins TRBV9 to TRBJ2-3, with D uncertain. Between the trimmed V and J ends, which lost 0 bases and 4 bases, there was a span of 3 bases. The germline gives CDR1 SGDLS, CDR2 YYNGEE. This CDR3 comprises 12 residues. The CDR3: CASSVAADTQYF. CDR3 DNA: TGTGCCAGCAGCGTAGCGGCAGATACGCAGTATTTT. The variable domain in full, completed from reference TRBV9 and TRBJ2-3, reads DSGVTQTPKHLITATGQRVTLRCSPRSGDLSVYWYQQSLDQGLQFLIQYYNGEERAKGNILERFSAQQFPDLHSELNLSSLELGDSALYFCASSVAADTQYFGPGTRLTVL.

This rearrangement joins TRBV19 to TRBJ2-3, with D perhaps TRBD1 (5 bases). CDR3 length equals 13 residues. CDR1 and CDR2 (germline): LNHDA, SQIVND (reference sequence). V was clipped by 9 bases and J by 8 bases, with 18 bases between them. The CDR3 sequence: CASMLGAPSTQYF. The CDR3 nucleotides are TGTGCCAGCATGCTTGGGGCCCCGTCTACGCAGTATTTT.

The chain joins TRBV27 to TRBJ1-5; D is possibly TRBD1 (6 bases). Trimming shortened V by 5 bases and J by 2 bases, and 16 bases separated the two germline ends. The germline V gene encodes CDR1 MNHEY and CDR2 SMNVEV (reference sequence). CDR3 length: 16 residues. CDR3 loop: CASSPLPGAGNQPQHF. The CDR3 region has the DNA TGTGCCAGCAGTCCTCTCCCAGGGGCGGGCAATCAGCCCCAGCATTTT.

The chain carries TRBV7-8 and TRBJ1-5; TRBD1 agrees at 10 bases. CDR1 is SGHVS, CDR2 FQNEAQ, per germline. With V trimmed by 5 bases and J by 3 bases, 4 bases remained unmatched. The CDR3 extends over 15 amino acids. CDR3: CASSRDRGPNQPQHF. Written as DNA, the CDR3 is TGTGCCAGCAGCCGGGACAGGGGACCCAATCAGCCCCAGCATTTT.

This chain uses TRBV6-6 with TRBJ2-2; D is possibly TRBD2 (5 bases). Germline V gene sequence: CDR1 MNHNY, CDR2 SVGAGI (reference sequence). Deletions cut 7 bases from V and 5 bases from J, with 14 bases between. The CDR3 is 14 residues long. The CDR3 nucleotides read TGTGCCAGCACCGTACGGGGTGGGACCGGGGAGCTGTTTTTT. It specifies CASTVRGGTGELFF.

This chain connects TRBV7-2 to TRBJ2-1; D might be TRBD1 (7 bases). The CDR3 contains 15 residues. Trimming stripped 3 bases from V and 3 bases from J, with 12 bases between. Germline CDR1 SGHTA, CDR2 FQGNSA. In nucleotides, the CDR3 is TGTGCCAGCAGCTTTTCAGGGGGGATCTACAATGAGCAGTTCTTC. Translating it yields CASSFSGGIYNEQFF.

The CDR3 spells CASSLSGVRRGYTF. The CDR3 nucleotides are TGTGCCAGCAGCTTATCGGGTGTAAGGAGGGGCTACACCTTC. This rearrangement joins TRBV7-9 to TRBJ1-2; the D is unclear. The CDR3 has 14 residues. From germline, CDR1 is SEHNR and CDR2 FQNEAQ (reference sequence). V was clipped by 2 bases and J by 8 bases, with 15 bases between them.

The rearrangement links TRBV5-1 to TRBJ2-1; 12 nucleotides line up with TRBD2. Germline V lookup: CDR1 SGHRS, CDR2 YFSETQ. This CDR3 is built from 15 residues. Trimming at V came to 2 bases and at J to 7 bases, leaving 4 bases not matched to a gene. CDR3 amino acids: CASSFPTSGRNEQFF. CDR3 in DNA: TGCGCCAGCAGCTTCCCAACTAGCGGGAGGAATGAGCAGTTCTTC. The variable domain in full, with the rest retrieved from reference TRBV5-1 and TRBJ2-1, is KAGVTQTPRYLIKTRGQQVTLSCSPISGHRSVSWYQQTPGQGLQFLFEYFSETQRNKGNFPGRFSGRQFSNSRSEMNVSTLELGDSALYLCASSFPTSGRNEQFFGPGTRLTVL.

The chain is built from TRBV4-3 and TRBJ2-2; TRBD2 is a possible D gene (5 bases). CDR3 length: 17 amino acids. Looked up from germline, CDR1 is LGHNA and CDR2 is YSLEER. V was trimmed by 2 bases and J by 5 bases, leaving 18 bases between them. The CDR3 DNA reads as TGCGCCAGCAGCCAATTGCTAGCCGCGACGGAGACCGGGGAGCTGTTTTTT. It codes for CASSQLLAATETGELFF.

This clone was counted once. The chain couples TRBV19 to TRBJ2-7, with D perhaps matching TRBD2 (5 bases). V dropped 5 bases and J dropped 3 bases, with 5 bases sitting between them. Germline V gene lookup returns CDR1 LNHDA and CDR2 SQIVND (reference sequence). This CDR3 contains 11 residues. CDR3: CASSGSYEQYF. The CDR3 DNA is TGTGCCAGTAGTGGGAGCTACGAGCAGTACTTC. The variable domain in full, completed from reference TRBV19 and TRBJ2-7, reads DGGITQSPKYLFRKEGQNVTLSCEQNLNHDAMYWYRQDPGQGLRLIYYSQIVNDFQKGDIAEGYSVSREKKESFPLTVTSAQKNPTAFYLCASSGSYEQYFGPGTRLTVT.

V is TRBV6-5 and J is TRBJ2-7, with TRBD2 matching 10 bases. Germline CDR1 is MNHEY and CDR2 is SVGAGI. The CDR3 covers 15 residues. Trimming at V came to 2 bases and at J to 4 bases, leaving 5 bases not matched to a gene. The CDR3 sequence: CASSYAVAGGYEQYF. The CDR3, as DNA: TGTGCCAGCAGTTACGCGGTAGCGGGAGGTTACGAGCAGTACTTC.

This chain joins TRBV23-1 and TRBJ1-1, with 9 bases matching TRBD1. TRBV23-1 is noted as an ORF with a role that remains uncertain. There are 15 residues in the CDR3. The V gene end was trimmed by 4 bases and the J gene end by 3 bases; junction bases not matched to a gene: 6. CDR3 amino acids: CASSLQGAGDTEAFF. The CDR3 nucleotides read TGCGCCAGCAGTCTACAGGGGGCGGGGGACACTGAAGCTTTCTTT.

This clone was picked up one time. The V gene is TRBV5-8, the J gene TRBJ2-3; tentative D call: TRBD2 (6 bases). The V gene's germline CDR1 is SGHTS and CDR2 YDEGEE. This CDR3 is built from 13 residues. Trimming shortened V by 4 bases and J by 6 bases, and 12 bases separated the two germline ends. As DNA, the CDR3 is TGTGCCAGCAGCGATGCCGGAGGGGATACGCAGTATTTT. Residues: CASSDAGGDTQYF.

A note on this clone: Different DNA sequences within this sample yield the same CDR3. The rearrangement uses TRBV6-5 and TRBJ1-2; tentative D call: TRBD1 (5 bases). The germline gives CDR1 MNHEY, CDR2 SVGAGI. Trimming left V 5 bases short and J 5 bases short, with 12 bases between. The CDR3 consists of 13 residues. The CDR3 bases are TGTGCCAGCAGTCCAGGGTCGGATTATGGCTACACCTTC. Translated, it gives CASSPGSDYGYTF.

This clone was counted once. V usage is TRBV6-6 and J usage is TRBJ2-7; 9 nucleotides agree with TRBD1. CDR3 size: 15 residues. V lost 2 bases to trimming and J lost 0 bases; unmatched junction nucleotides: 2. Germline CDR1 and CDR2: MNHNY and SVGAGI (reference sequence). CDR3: CASSYRDRASYEQYF. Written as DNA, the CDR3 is TGTGCCAGCAGTTACCGGGACAGGGCCTCCTACGAGCAGTACTTC.